The subject of this entry is one T cell receptor (beta chain). Data came from immunoSEQ multiplex PCR; TCRdb stores just in-frame clones and leaves some out. The sample records around 70,000 clones, more than 80% being singletons. The CDR3 has 15 amino acids. Trimming took off 0 bases at V and 3 bases at J, with 12 bases between the two ends. Germline V CDR1 and CDR2: LNHNV, YYDKDF (reference sequence). The data were obtained in a study of T cell changes during pregnancy in multiple sclerosis. The TCR originated in a female donor with multiple sclerosis, enrolled in a pregnancy study. The rearrangement uses TRBV15 and TRBJ2-7; possible D gene TRBD1, 6 bases. This specimen was peripheral blood, taken in the second trimester of pregnancy. CDR3: CATSRDGQGIYEQYF. The DNA of the CDR3 is TGTGCCACCAGCAGAGACGGTCAGGGGATCTACGAGCAGTACTTC. The whole variable domain, filled in from reference TRBV15 and TRBJ2-7, reads DAMVIQNPRYQVTQFGKPVTLSCSQTLNHNVMYWYQQKSSQAPKLLFHYYDKDFNNEADTPDNFQSRRPNTSFCFLDIRSPGLGDTAMYLCATSRDGQGIYEQYFGPGTRLTVT.